The rows below give T cell receptor beta chains drawn from one sample of a study of a mutant IDH1 vaccine in newly diagnosed glioma. These TCRs' antigens remain unknown. Measured with immunoSEQ multiplex PCR; TCRdb has only the in-frame clones, and not every one. The sample consists of about 68,000 clones, almost 85% of them appearing once. The sample was PBMCs, taken from a glioma patient whose treatment included an IDH1 peptide vaccine. The receptors originated from a man aged 18 to 30 with glioma. Each CDR3 is given with its conserved first and last residue. The D gene is left open where the match is weak. Where a row states a size, it is once, few, many or the class of an expanded clone; other rows omit it.

-	13	TRBV6-1	-	TRBJ1-5	CASSDFESQPQHF	TGTGCCAGCAGTGACTTCGAGAGTCAGCCCCAGCATTTT
-	19	TRBV5-6	TRBD1	TRBJ1-5	CASSSRRTGQRYSNQPQHF	TGTGCCAGCAGCAGCCGCCGGACAGGGCAGAGATATAGCAATCAGCCCCAGCATTTT
-	18	TRBV6-4	TRBD1	TRBJ2-6	CASSVRMTGTGGANVLTF	TGTGCCAGCAGCGTTAGAATGACAGGGACGGGAGGGGCCAACGTCCTGACTTTC
-	15	TRBV28	TRBD1	TRBJ1-5	CASSFRGPGNQPQHF	TGTGCCAGCAGTTTCAGGGGGCCGGGCAATCAGCCCCAGCATTTT
-	16	TRBV6-6	TRBD2	TRBJ2-1	CASSSALAGGNNEQFF	TGTGCCAGCAGTTCGGCACTAGCGGGCGGCAACAATGAGCAGTTCTTC
-	13	TRBV11-2	TRBD1	TRBJ2-7	CASSLWTGYEQYF	TGTGCCAGCAGCTTATGGACAGGCTACGAGCAGTACTTC
-	14	TRBV29-1	-	TRBJ1-2	CSVEELVTNYGYTF	TGCAGCGTTGAAGAACTGGTTACTAACTATGGCTACACCTTC
-	14	TRBV6-4	-	TRBJ1-1	CASSVERGNTEAFF	TGTGCCAGCAGTGTCGAGCGGGGAAACACTGAAGCTTTCTTT
-	15	TRBV2	TRBD1	TRBJ2-2	CASRRTGGHVGELFF	TGTGCCAGCAGGCGAACAGGGGGCCATGTCGGGGAGCTGTTTTTT
-	16	TRBV18	TRBD1	TRBJ1-1	CASSLIGTGGVGEAFF	TGTGCCAGCTCGCTAATCGGGACAGGGGGCGTCGGTGAAGCTTTCTTT
-	12	TRBV5-6	-	TRBJ1-2	CASSLGDLRYTF	TGTGCCAGCAGCTTGGGGGACCTGAGATACACCTTC
few	11	TRBV30	-	TRBJ1-1	CAWSEVTEAFF	TGTGCCTGGAGTGAGGTGACTGAAGCTTTCTTT
once	11	TRBV30	-	TRBJ2-7	CAWTRSYEQYF	TGTGCCTGGACTCGGAGCTACGAGCAGTACTTC
-	15	TRBV7-9	TRBD1	TRBJ2-3	CASSRTGGYTDTQYF	TGTGCCAGCAGCCGGACAGGGGGTTATACTGATACGCAGTATTTT
-	14	TRBV28	-	TRBJ1-1	CASSGFRSNTEAFF	TGTGCCAGCAGTGGTTTTCGGAGTAACACTGAAGCTTTCTTT
once	14	TRBV30	-	TRBJ1-1	CAWSLPPGGTEAFF	TGTGCCTGGAGTCTGCCCCCTGGAGGCACTGAAGCTTTCTTT
few	15	TRBV4-2	-	TRBJ1-1	CASSQDAGQNTEAFF	TGTGCCAGCAGCCAAGATGCGGGACAGAACACTGAAGCTTTCTTT
-	16	TRBV7-9	-	TRBJ2-2	CASSSKGLRNTGELFF	TGTGCCAGCAGCTCGAAGGGCCTAAGGAACACCGGGGAGCTGTTTTTT
once	15	TRBV14	-	TRBJ1-5	CASSQTRGSGQPQHF	TGTGCCAGCAGCCAGACCAGGGGCAGCGGGCAGCCCCAGCATTTT
-	13	TRBV30	TRBD1	TRBJ2-1	CAWSSGGPRGQFF	TGTGCCTGGAGTTCAGGGGGACCCCGGGGGCAGTTCTTC
-	15	TRBV2	-	TRBJ2-1	CATSVDSSSYNEQFF	TGTGCCACTTCAGTCGACTCGAGCTCCTACAATGAGCAGTTCTTC
-	13	TRBV28	-	TRBJ1-5	CASRDYNNQPQHF	TGTGCCAGCAGGGACTACAACAATCAGCCCCAGCATTTT